A single sample gave rise to the 21 T cell receptor beta chains below, sequenced in a study of vaccination effects on CD4 cells after COVID-19. Sequencing was preceded by expansion of antigen-specific CD4+ T cells with viral peptide pools in the ViraFEST assay. Isolation of CD4+ T cells took place after approximately 10 days of culture. Vaccine administered to participants consisted of two doses of either BNT162b2 or mRNA-1273. TCRdb's table, derived via immunoSEQ multiplex PCR, lists solely in-frame clones and lacks some. This sample has around 25,000 clones, with about 79% found just once. The antigens for these receptors are not known. The starting material was CD4+ T cells from PBMCs cultured with SARS-CoV-2 spike peptides, obtained after COVID-19 vaccination. These receptors came from a human donor who received a COVID-19 vaccine. Some clones in this sample may be carry-over from other donors' samples.

V is TRBV24-1 and J is TRBJ2-1, with TRBD2 matching over 12 bases. The ends lost 2 bases at V and 8 bases at J; junction bases unmatched: 3. Germline CDR1 and CDR2: KGHDR and SFDVKD. This CDR3 is 15 amino acids long. As DNA, the CDR3 is TGTGCCACCAGTGATTCTAGCGGGGGGGCCCATGAGCAGTTCTTC. Protein product: CATSDSSGGAHEQFF.

This chain uses TRBV4-3 with TRBJ2-3; 12 nucleotides align to TRBD1. This CDR3 region has 20 residues. V gave up 0 bases and J gave up 1 base; unmatched junction bases: 11. The germline gives CDR1 LGHNA, CDR2 YSLEER. The CDR3 region has the DNA TGCGCCAGCAGCCAAGATTCGGGACAGGGGGCGTCGCTGGGCACAGATACGCAGTATTTT. Its protein is CASSQDSGQGASLGTDTQYF.

The genes are TRBV10-3 and TRBJ2-3; possibly TRBD1 for D (7 bases). V was shortened by 6 bases and J by 2 bases, with 12 bases between the two germline ends. Germline V gene sequence: CDR1 ENHRY, CDR2 SYGVKD. This CDR3 contains 14 residues. Here the CDR3 DNA reads TGTGCCATCAGCAGGGGGGCCCACACAGATACGCAGTATTTT. This sequence encodes CAISRGAHTDTQYF.

The J gene is TRBJ1-2, the V gene TRBV7-2, with D possibly matching TRBD1 (6 bases). Trimming cost V 11 bases and J 7 bases, with 14 bases left between them. Germline CDR1 SGHTA, CDR2 FQGNSA. CDR3 length: 11 residues. This CDR3 is CAGRGSLGYTF. The CDR3, as DNA: TGTGCCGGGAGGGGGTCACTTGGCTACACCTTC. Variable domain in full (rest from reference TRBV7-2 and TRBJ1-2): GAGVSQSPSNKVTEKGKDVELRCDPISGHTALYWYRQSLGQGLEFLIYFQGNSAPDKSGLPSDRFSAERTGGSVSTLTIQRTQQEDSAVYLCAGRGSLGYTFGSGTRLTVV.

This clone is medium-sized (0.01 to 0.1%) in the sample. Other DNA sequences in this specimen translate into the identical CDR3. The chain is built from TRBV5-6 and TRBJ1-1; perhaps TRBD1 as D (6 bases). Germline V gene data show CDR1 as SGHDT and CDR2 as YYEEEE. This CDR3 region has 15 residues. Trimming took off 0 bases at V and 2 bases at J, with 11 bases between the two ends. CDR3 bases: TGTGCCAGCAGCTTGGGGGGGCAGGGCAACACTGAAGCTTTCTTT. It specifies CASSLGGQGNTEAFF.

The gene calls are TRBV7-2 and TRBJ2-5; TRBD2 matches at 7 bases. Germline V gene lookup returns CDR1 SGHTA and CDR2 FQGNSA. After removal of 5 bases from V and 4 bases from J, the junction contained 10 bases not matched to a gene. The CDR3 extends over 15 amino acids. The CDR3 protein is CASSLMGGFGETQYF. The CDR3 coding sequence is TGTGCCAGCAGCCTAATGGGGGGGTTCGGAGAGACCCAGTACTTC.

The chain has TRBV11-2 and TRBJ2-5; D possibly corresponds to TRBD1 (5 bases). The CDR3 extends over 15 amino acids. Germline V gives CDR1 SGHAT, CDR2 FQNNGV. Between the trimmed V and J ends, which lost 1 base and 2 bases, there was a span of 11 bases. The CDR3 region has the DNA TGTGCCAGCAGCTTAGCTGGGGCTGATCAAGAGACCCAGTACTTC. As protein: CASSLAGADQETQYF.

This clone is a singleton in its sample. The chain couples TRBV5-3 to TRBJ2-7; TRBD2 matches at 9 bases. TRBV5-3 is filed as an ORF, its function uncertain. V lost 1 base and J lost 2; bases outside the gene matches: 4. There are 15 residues in the CDR3. The CDR3 sequence is CARSLPSGGPYEQYV. CDR3 nucleotides: TGTGCCAGAAGCTTGCCCAGCGGGGGGCCCTACGAGCAGTACGTC.

This chain links TRBV6-5 with TRBJ1-5, with 7 bases identical to TRBD1. The CDR3 sequence is 12 residues long. J was trimmed by 8 bases and V by 8 bases; bases with no gene match: 6. Per the germline V gene, CDR1 is MNHEY and CDR2 is SVGAGI. The DNA for the CDR3 is TGTGCCAGCGGGAGGGGGCTGGAGCCCCAGCATTTT. This codes for CASGRGLEPQHF.

The genes are TRBV30 and TRBJ1-5; D uncertain. This CDR3 is 13 amino acids long. Germline-derived CDR1 and CDR2 are GTSNPN and SVGIG (reference sequence). The V end lost 2 bases, the J end lost 1 base, and 6 bases lay between the germline ends. Written as DNA, the CDR3 is TGTGCCTGGAGTCCTGACAGCAATCAGCCCCAGCATTTT. Protein product: CAWSPDSNQPQHF.

This clone was counted a single time. CDR3 residues: CASSLQGGQAIYTF. CDR3 coding DNA: TGCGCCAGCAGCCTCCAGGGGGGACAGGCTATCTACACCTTC. This sequence joins TRBV4-3 and TRBJ1-2; 8 nucleotides match TRBD1. V gave up 4 bases and J gave up 10 bases; unmatched junction bases: 11. This CDR3 comprises 14 residues. Germline CDR1 reads LGHNA; CDR2 reads YSLEER.

V is TRBV4-2 and J is TRBJ1-4; D gene uncertain. CDR3 size: 15 residues. The germline V and J ends were trimmed by 0 bases and 8 bases, with 13 bases remaining between them. Germline V gene data show CDR1 as LGHNA and CDR2 as YNFKEQ. The CDR3 sequence: CASSQDGKGREKLFF. The CDR3 coding sequence is TGTGCCAGCAGCCAAGATGGAAAAGGGCGGGAAAAACTGTTTTTT.

The V gene is TRBV7-2, the J gene TRBJ1-1; D is unresolved. Germline V gene sequence: CDR1 SGHTA, CDR2 FQGNSA. Deletions cut 2 bases from V and 0 bases from J, with 4 bases between. The CDR3 covers 13 residues. The CDR3 loop is CASSLSMNTEAFF. CDR3 nucleotides: TGTGCCAGCAGCTTAAGCATGAACACTGAAGCTTTCTTT.

This clone was seen once. The chain recombines TRBV29-1 with TRBJ1-2, with D maybe TRBD1 (6 bases). This CDR3 is built from 12 residues. CDR1 SQVTM and CDR2 ANQGSEA come from the germline V gene. Trimming removed 7 bases from V and 8 bases from J, with 17 bases in between. The CDR3 DNA reads as TGCAGCGCCGAGGGGGGGGTAAGAGGCTACACCTTC. This encodes CSAEGGVRGYTF.

V and J are TRBV2 and TRBJ1-2; perhaps TRBD1 as D (5 bases). The germline V gene has CDR1 SNHLY and CDR2 FYNNEI. V dropped 6 bases and J dropped 4 bases, with 12 bases sitting between them. The CDR3 consists of 13 residues. The DNA for the CDR3 is TGTGCCAGCAGGGAACAGGTTGGCTATGGCTACACCTTC. Protein product: CASREQVGYGYTF.

This chain joins TRBV11-1 and TRBJ1-1; D is undetermined. Trimming took off 3 bases at V and 1 base at J, with 6 bases between the two ends. Germline V gene data show CDR1 as SGHAT and CDR2 as FQDESV (reference sequence). This CDR3 region has 13 residues. The CDR3 region has the DNA TGTGCCAGCAGCTTTAATGCGAACACTGAAGCTTTCTTT. Its translation is CASSFNANTEAFF.

The chain recombines TRBV5-1 with TRBJ2-7, with D perhaps TRBD1 (6 bases). Looked up from germline, CDR1 is SGHRS and CDR2 is YFSETQ. CDR3 size: 14 residues. Trimming pared 1 base from V and 3 bases from J, leaving 11 bases between. DNA for the CDR3: TGCGCCAGCAGCTTGACAGGGCTAAGCTACGAGCAGTACGTC. Translated: CASSLTGLSYEQYV.

CDR3 nucleotides: TGTGCCAGCAAGGTGGGGAGGGCCGCCGGGGAGCTGTTTTTT. This translates into CASKVGRAAGELFF. This chain uses TRBV27 with TRBJ2-2; 7 bases fit TRBD2. There are 14 residues in the CDR3. Germline CDR1 reads MNHEY; CDR2 reads SMNVEV (reference sequence). Losses at the gene ends were 7 bases for V and 6 bases for J; bases not matched to a gene: 8.

V and J are TRBV18 and TRBJ1-2, with D unresolved. V was clipped by 5 bases and J by 4 bases, with 8 bases between them. CDR1 is KGHSH and CDR2 is LQKENI in the germline V gene. CDR3 length equals 12 residues. The CDR3 sequence: CASSTEGYGYTF. CDR3 DNA sequence: TGTGCCAGCTCAACGGAAGGCTATGGCTACACCTTC. The whole variable domain, remainder taken from reference TRBV18 and TRBJ1-2, is NAGVMQNPRHLVRRRGQEARLRCSPMKGHSHVYWYRQLPEEGLKFMVYLQKENIIDESGMPKERFSAEFPKEGPSILRIQQVVRGDSAAYFCASSTEGYGYTFGSGTRLTVV.

The J gene is TRBJ1-4, the V gene TRBV28; D unclear. The length of the CDR3 is 12 residues. Per the germline V gene, CDR1 is MDHEN and CDR2 is SYDVKM. The germline V and J ends were trimmed by 2 bases and 10 bases, with 8 bases remaining between them. CDR3 coding DNA: TGTGCCAGCAGTTTAGGGCCGTTAAAACTGTTTTTT. Translated: CASSLGPLKLFF.

V is TRBV7-2 and J is TRBJ2-6; no firm D call. The germline V gene has CDR1 SGHTA and CDR2 FQGNSA. V gave up 5 bases and J gave up 0 bases, with 8 bases separating them. This CDR3 is built from 15 residues. The CDR3 loop is CASSQFRSGANVLTF. The CDR3 DNA follows: TGTGCCAGCAGCCAGTTCCGCTCTGGGGCCAACGTCCTGACTTTC.